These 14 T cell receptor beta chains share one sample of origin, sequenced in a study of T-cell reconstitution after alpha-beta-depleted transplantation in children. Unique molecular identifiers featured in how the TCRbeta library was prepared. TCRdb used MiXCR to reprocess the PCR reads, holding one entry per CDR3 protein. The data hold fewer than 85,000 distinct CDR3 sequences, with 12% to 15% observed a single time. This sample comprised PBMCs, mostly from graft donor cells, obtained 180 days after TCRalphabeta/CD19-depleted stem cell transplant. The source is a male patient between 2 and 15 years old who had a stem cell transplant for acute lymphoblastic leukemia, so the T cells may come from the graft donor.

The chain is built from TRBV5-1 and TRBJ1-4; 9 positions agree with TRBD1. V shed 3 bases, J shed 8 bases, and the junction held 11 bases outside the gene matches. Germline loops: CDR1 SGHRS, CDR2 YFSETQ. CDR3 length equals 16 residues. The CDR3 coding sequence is TGCGCCAGCAGCTCTCCTCCGGACAGGGGAGAAGAAAAACTGTTTTTT. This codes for CASSSPPDRGEEKLFF.

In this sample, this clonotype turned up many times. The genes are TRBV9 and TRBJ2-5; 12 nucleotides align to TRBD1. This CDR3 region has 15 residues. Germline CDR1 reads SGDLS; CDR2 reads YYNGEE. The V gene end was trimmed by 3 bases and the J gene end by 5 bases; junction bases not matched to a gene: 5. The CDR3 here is CASSEGTGGDETQYF. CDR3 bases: TGTGCCAGCAGCGAGGGGACAGGGGGCGACGAGACCCAGTACTTC. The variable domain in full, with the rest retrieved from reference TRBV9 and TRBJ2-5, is DSGVTQTPKHLITATGQRVTLRCSPRSGDLSVYWYQQSLDQGLQFLIQYYNGEERAKGNILERFSAQQFPDLHSELNLSSLELGDSALYFCASSEGTGGDETQYFGPGTRLLVL.

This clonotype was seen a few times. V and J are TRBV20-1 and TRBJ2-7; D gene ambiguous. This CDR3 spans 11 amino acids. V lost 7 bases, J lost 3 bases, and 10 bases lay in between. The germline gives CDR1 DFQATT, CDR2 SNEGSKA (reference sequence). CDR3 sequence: CSVLRYYEQYF. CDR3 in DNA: TGCAGTGTCCTGAGGTACTACGAGCAGTACTTC.

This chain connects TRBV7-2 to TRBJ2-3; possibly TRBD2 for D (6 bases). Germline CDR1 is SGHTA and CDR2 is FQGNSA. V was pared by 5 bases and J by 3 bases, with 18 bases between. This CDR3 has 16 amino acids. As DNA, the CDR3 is TGTGCCAGCAGCCCCTTAAGGGCGGGGCTTACAGATACGCAGTATTTT. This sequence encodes CASSPLRAGLTDTQYF. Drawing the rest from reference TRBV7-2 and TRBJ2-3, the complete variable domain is GAGVSQSPSNKVTEKGKDVELRCDPISGHTALYWYRQSLGQGLEFLIYFQGNSAPDKSGLPSDRFSAERTGGSVSTLTIQRTQQEDSAVYLCASSPLRAGLTDTQYFGPGTRLTVL.

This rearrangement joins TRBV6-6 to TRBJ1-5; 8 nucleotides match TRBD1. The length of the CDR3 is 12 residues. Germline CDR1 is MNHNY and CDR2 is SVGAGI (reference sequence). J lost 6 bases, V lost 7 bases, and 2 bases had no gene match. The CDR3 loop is CASTDRGQPQHF. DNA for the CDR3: TGTGCCAGCACAGACAGGGGTCAGCCCCAGCATTTT.

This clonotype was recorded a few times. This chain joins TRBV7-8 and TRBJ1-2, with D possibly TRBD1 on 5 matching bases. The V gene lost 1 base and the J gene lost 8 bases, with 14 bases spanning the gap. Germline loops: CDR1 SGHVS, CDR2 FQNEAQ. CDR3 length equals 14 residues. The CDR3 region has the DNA TGTGCCAGCAGCTTAGTTCTGGGGACGGAGGGCTACACCTTC. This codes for CASSLVLGTEGYTF.

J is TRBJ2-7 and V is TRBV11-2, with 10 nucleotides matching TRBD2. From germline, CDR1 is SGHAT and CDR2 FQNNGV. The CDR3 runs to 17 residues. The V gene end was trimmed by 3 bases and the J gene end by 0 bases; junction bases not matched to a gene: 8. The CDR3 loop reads CASSFILAGASSYEQYF. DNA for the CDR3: TGTGCCAGCAGCTTTATCCTAGCGGGGGCCTCCTCCTACGAGCAGTACTTC.

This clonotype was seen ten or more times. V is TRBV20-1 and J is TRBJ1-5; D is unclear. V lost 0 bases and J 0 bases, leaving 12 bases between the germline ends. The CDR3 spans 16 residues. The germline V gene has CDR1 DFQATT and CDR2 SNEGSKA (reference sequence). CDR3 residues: CSARDQKYYSNQPQHF. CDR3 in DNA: TGCAGTGCTAGAGATCAGAAGTACTATAGCAATCAGCCCCAGCATTTT.

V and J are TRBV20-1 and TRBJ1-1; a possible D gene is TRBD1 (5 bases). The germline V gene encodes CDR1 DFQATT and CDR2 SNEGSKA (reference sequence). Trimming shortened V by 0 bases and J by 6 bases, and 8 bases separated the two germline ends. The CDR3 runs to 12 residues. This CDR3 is CSARDRGAEAFF. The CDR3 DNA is TGCAGTGCTAGAGATCGGGGGGCTGAAGCTTTCTTT.

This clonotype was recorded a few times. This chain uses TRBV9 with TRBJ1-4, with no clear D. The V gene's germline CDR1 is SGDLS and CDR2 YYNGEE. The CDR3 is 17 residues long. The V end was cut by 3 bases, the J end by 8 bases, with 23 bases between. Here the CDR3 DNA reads TGTGCCAGCAGCGATCTCCCCAGGCGGTATGCAGGAGAAAAACTGTTTTTT. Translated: CASSDLPRRYAGEKLFF.

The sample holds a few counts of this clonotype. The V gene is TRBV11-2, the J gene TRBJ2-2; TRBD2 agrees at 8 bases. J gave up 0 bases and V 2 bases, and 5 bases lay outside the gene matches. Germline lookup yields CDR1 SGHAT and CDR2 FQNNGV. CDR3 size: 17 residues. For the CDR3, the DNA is TGTGCCAGCAGCTTATACCTAGCGGGTCCGAACACCGGGGAGCTGTTTTTT. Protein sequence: CASSLYLAGPNTGELFF. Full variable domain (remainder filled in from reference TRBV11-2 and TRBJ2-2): EAGVAQSPRYKIIEKRQSVAFWCNPISGHATLYWYQQILGQGPKLLIQFQNNGVVDDSQLPKDRFSAERLKGVDSTLKIQPAKLEDSAVYLCASSLYLAGPNTGELFFGEGSRLTVL.

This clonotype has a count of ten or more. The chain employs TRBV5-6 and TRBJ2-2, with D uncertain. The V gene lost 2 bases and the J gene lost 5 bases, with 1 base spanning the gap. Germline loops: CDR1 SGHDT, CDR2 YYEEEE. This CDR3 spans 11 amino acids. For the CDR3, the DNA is TGTGCCAGCAGCTTTACCGGGGAGCTGTTTTTT. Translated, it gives CASSFTGELFF.

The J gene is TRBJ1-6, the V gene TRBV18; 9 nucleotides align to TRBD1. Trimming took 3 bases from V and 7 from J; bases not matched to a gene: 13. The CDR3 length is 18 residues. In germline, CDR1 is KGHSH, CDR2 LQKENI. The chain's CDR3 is CASSPMYWTGAMNSPLHF. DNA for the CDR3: TGTGCCAGCTCACCGATGTACTGGACAGGGGCCATGAATTCACCCCTCCACTTT.

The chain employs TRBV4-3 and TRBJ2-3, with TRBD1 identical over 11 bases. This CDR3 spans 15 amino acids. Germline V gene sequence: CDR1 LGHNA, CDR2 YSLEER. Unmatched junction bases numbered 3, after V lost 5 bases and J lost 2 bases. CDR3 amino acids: CASSRTGGLTDTQYF. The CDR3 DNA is TGCGCCAGCAGCAGGACAGGGGGCCTCACAGATACGCAGTATTTT.